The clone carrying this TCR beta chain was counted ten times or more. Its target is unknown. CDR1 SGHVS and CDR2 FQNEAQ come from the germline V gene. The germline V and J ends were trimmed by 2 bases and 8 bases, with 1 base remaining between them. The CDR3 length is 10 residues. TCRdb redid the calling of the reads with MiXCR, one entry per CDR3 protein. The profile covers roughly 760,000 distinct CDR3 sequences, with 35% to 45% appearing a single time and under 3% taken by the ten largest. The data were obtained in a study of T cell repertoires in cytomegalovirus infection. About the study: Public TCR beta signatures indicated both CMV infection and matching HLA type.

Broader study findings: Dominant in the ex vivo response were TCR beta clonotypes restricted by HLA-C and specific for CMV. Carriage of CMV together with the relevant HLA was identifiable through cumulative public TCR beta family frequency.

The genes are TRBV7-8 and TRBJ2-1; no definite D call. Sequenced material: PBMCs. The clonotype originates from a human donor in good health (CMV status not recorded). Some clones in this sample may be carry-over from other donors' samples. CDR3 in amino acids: CASSLHEQFF. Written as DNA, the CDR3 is TGTGCCAGCAGCTTACATGAGCAGTTCTTC.